A selection of T cell receptor beta chains follows, all from one sample in a study of shared clonotypes between healthy human individuals. Measured with immunoSEQ multiplex PCR; TCRdb has only the in-frame clones, and not every one. This repertoire shows about 2.4 million clones, approximately 93% found once; its top ten account for 0.36%. The specimen sequenced was naive CD4+ T cells from PBMCs. The receptors come from a man aged 18 to 30 in good health. Some clones in this sample may be carry-over from other donors' samples. The CDR3 runs from the conserved cysteine through the conserved F or W. D genes are given only for firm matches. Clone size is shown for a subset of rows, as once, few, many or a class of expanded clone.

CDR3nt | CDR3aa | j_gene | abundance | v_gene | d_gene | len
TGTGCCAGCAGCCTGACGAGGCAGTCGAACACCGGGGAGCTGTTTTTT | CASSLTRQSNTGELFF | TRBJ2-2 | . | TRBV2 | . | 16
TGCAGCACCCAGGGACGGTGGAACACTGAAGCTTTCTTT | CSTQGRWNTEAFF | TRBJ1-1 | . | TRBV29-1 | . | 13
TGTGCCAGCAGCTTACTTTCCGCCATCCAAGAGACCCAGTACTTC | CASSLLSAIQETQYF | TRBJ2-5 | once | TRBV7-2 | . | 15
TGCGCCAGCTCGACCGGGGCGGGAGGGAGCACAGATACGCAGTATTTT | CASSTGAGGSTDTQYF | TRBJ2-3 | once | TRBV5-1 | TRBD2 | 16
TGTGCCAGCAGCTTGCTGGGGGGAGGGACCCGCTCCTACAATGAGCAGTTCTTC | CASSLLGGGTRSYNEQFF | TRBJ2-1 | . | TRBV5-6 | TRBD2 | 18
TGCGCCAGCCGATCGGGGCTCGTGGAGGAGACCCAGTACTTC | CASRSGLVEETQYF | TRBJ2-5 | . | TRBV5-1 | . | 14
TGTGCCAGCAGCCAAGCTGGTCGCGGGGGACCTTCCCAGCAGTACTTC | CASSQAGRGGPSQQYF | TRBJ2-7 | . | TRBV14 | TRBD2 | 16
TGTGCCAGTAGTATAGCAGGGGGCGAGCAGTTCTTC | CASSIAGGEQFF | TRBJ2-1 | . | TRBV19 | TRBD1 | 12
TGTGCCAGCAGCTTGGCCAATGAAGCTTTCTTT | CASSLANEAFF | TRBJ1-1 | . | TRBV5-8 | . | 11
TGTGCCAGCAGTGTGGCCACGCAAAACATTCAGTACTTC | CASSVATQNIQYF | TRBJ2-4 | . | TRBV6-1 | . | 13
TGTGCCAGCAGCAGCACCGGGACAGTAGGGACTGAAGCTTTCTTT | CASSSTGTVGTEAFF | TRBJ1-1 | . | TRBV11-2 | TRBD1 | 15
TGCGCCAGCAGCCCGCAATGGACGGCCGGGGAGCTGCTTTTT | CASSPQWTAGELLF | TRBJ2-2 | . | TRBV4-1 | . | 14
TGTGCCATCAGCCCGGGGAGCGGGCTTATCTCCTACGAGCAGTACTTC | CAISPGSGLISYEQYF | TRBJ2-7 | . | TRBV10-3 | . | 16
TGTGCCAGCAGCGTAGTATCAAGCTCCTACAATGAGCAGTTCTTC | CASSVVSSSYNEQFF | TRBJ2-1 | . | TRBV9 | . | 15
TGTGCCTGGAGTGTATTGCTGGGGAAGGAGACCCAGTACTTC | CAWSVLLGKETQYF | TRBJ2-5 | . | TRBV30 | . | 14
TGTGCCAGCAGCTTACGGGCGCGGGGGAGCTCCTACGAGCAGTACTTC | CASSLRARGSSYEQYF | TRBJ2-7 | . | TRBV7-6 | TRBD2 | 16
TGCGCCAGCAGCAGCCGTAACCTAGCGGGAGGGCCAGTGTACGAGCAGTACTTC | CASSSRNLAGGPVYEQYF | TRBJ2-7 | once | TRBV4-3 | TRBD2 | 18
TGTGCCAGCAGTGAAGATCTCATAGGGCTCCAGCATTTT | CASSEDLIGLQHF | TRBJ1-5 | . | TRBV6-1 | . | 13
TGTGCCAGCAGTTCCCCCTATAGTAGCGGGAGGTACAATGAGCAGTTCTTC | CASSSPYSSGRYNEQFF | TRBJ2-1 | . | TRBV27 | TRBD2 | 17
TGTGCCAGCAGCTTAAATGCGGGGAGGAGTGGGGCCAACGTCCTGACTTTC | CASSLNAGRSGANVLTF | TRBJ2-6 | . | TRBV7-3 | . | 17
TGTGCCAGTATCCGCCGAGAGGGGCGGACTGAAGCTTTCTTT | CASIRREGRTEAFF | TRBJ1-1 | . | TRBV19 | . | 14
TGTGCCAGTAGTATTTTGCGGGACTACTCCTACAATGAGCAGTTCTTC | CASSILRDYSYNEQFF | TRBJ2-1 | . | TRBV19 | TRBD2 | 16
TGTGCCACCTCGACCATGGGGGGGACCTTC | CATSTMGGTF | TRBJ1-2 | once | TRBV7-9 | . | 10
TGTGCCAGCAGCCGGGGACAGTTTAATGAAAAACTGTTTTTT | CASSRGQFNEKLFF | TRBJ1-4 | . | TRBV7-2 | TRBD1 | 14
TGTGCCAGCAGCTTAGGGACAAGCGGAAACACCATATATTTT | CASSLGTSGNTIYF | TRBJ1-3 | . | TRBV7-9 | . | 14
TGTGCCAGCAGATCCGCGGGGTGGGCCGGCTACACCTTC | CASRSAGWAGYTF | TRBJ1-2 | . | TRBV28 | . | 13
TGTGCCTGGAGTCCGGGGTCGGTGGGGGGCTACACCTTC | CAWSPGSVGGYTF | TRBJ1-2 | . | TRBV30 | . | 13
TGTGCCAGCAGTTTAGGTATCGGCAGCTTAGGGGAGACCCAGTACTTC | CASSLGIGSLGETQYF | TRBJ2-5 | . | TRBV28 | . | 16
TGCGCCAGCAGCCAAGCTACTAGCGGTACCTACAATGAGCAGTTCTTC | CASSQATSGTYNEQFF | TRBJ2-1 | . | TRBV4-3 | TRBD2 | 16
TGCGCCAGCGCCCCGGACAGGGTATATGGCTACACCTTC | CASAPDRVYGYTF | TRBJ1-2 | . | TRBV5-1 | TRBD1 | 13
TGTGCCAGCAGTTTCGGGCGGGAGTCCTGGGAGACCCAGTACTTC | CASSFGRESWETQYF | TRBJ2-5 | once | TRBV27 | TRBD2 | 15
TGTGCCAGCAGCCGGGACGGAAATCAGCCCCAGCATTTT | CASSRDGNQPQHF | TRBJ1-5 | . | TRBV7-9 | . | 13
TGTGCCATCAGGATGACATTGGACACTGAAGCTTTCTTT | CAIRMTLDTEAFF | TRBJ1-1 | few | TRBV10-3 | . | 13
TGTGCCAGCCCCCGATTTAGACAGGGGGACACTGAAGCTTTCTTT | CASPRFRQGDTEAFF | TRBJ1-1 | . | TRBV2 | TRBD1 | 15
TGTGCCAGCAGTGACCCTGCAGCCACGTTGGATGAGCAGTTCTTC | CASSDPAATLDEQFF | TRBJ2-1 | . | TRBV6-1 | . | 15
TGCGCCAGCAGCTTGATCCCGGGACCCACAGATACGCAGTATTTT | CASSLIPGPTDTQYF | TRBJ2-3 | . | TRBV5-1 | . | 15
TGTGCCAGTAGTACCTCGGGTCAGGTCAGCTCCTACGAGCAGTACTTC | CASSTSGQVSSYEQYF | TRBJ2-7 | . | TRBV19 | . | 16
TGTGCCAGCAGCTTAGTAGGTCAGGGCTATTACAATGAGCAGTTCTTC | CASSLVGQGYYNEQFF | TRBJ2-1 | . | TRBV11-2 | . | 16
TGTGCCAGCAGCGCGGCTATCGGGGGGGGAAGCGCTGAAGCTTTCTTT | CASSAAIGGGSAEAFF | TRBJ1-1 | . | TRBV9 | . | 16
TGCAGCGTTACGACAGGGGGCTACACCATATATTTT | CSVTTGGYTIYF | TRBJ1-3 | once | TRBV29-1 | TRBD1 | 12
TGTGCCAGCAGTTACTCCCCCTGGCAGGGGGCCTACGAGCAGTACTTC | CASSYSPWQGAYEQYF | TRBJ2-7 | . | TRBV6-5 | TRBD1 | 16
TGTGCCAGCAGAGCTAGAGGGGCCACCCAAGAGACCCAGTACTTC | CASRARGATQETQYF | TRBJ2-5 | . | TRBV2 | . | 15
TGTGCCAGCAGCCAGAGACAGAAACTTAATGAAAAACTGTTTTTT | CASSQRQKLNEKLFF | TRBJ1-4 | . | TRBV14 | . | 15
TGTGCCAGCAGTCCCTCGGTCGGGAGGGCTAGCGGGGATACCTACGAGCAGTACTTC | CASSPSVGRASGDTYEQYF | TRBJ2-7 | once | TRBV27 | TRBD2 | 19
TGCGCCAGCAGCTTGGGATGGGGGGGAAATCAGCCCCAGCATTTT | CASSLGWGGNQPQHF | TRBJ1-5 | . | TRBV5-1 | . | 15
TGTGCCAGCAGTTTACCAGGCAGGGGTTCGTGGACTGAAGCTTTCTTT | CASSLPGRGSWTEAFF | TRBJ1-1 | . | TRBV28 | . | 16
TGTGCCAGCAGTGACTTGGGCTTGCGCAATCAGCCCCAGCATTTT | CASSDLGLRNQPQHF | TRBJ1-5 | . | TRBV6-1 | . | 15
TGTGCCTGGAGCCTCGACAGGGGGCTAGGGGAGACCCAGTACTTC | CAWSLDRGLGETQYF | TRBJ2-5 | once | TRBV30 | TRBD1 | 15
TGTGCCAGTAGTATAGGGGGGGATACGCAGTATTTT | CASSIGGDTQYF | TRBJ2-3 | . | TRBV19 | . | 12
TGTGCCAGCAGTAATAACAGGAATAGAGGAAACACCATATATTTT | CASSNNRNRGNTIYF | TRBJ1-3 | . | TRBV7-2 | . | 15
TGTGCCAGCAGCCCGGGAACAAACACCGGGGAGCTGTTTTTT | CASSPGTNTGELFF | TRBJ2-2 | . | TRBV16 | . | 14